These 20 T cell receptor beta chains were sequenced from one sample in a study of blood T cells in healthy people across ages. A sample-barcoded 5' primer and a J-beta primer mix were used in a second PCR of about 7 to 12 cycles. TCRdb redid the calling of the 5' RACE reads with MiXCR, one entry per CDR3 protein. In the table there are approximately 730,000 distinct CDR3 sequences, 43% of which are singletons. Sequenced sample: blood. These receptors all stem from a woman aged 60-75 years in good health.

This clonotype was seen repeatedly, ten times or more. The chain couples TRBV12-3 or TRBV12-4 to TRBJ2-1; 7 bases are a match to TRBD2. V was pared by 3 bases and J by 4 bases, with 6 bases of the junction left unmatched. This CDR3 has 15 residues. CDR3 in DNA: TGTGCCAGCAGTTTGGACGGGAGGAGATACAATGAGCAGTTCTTC. This gives the protein CASSLDGRRYNEQFF.

In its sample, this clonotype was seen a few times. The CDR3 DNA follows: TGTGCCAGCAGAGGACAGGGACGAGATACGCAGTATTTT. Its protein product is CASRGQGRDTQYF. This rearrangement joins TRBV6-5 to TRBJ2-3; 8 bases align to TRBD1. The CDR3 covers 13 residues. Germline V gives CDR1 MNHEY, CDR2 SVGAGI. The trim removed 6 bases at V and 5 bases at J, leaving 4 bases unmatched.

This clonotype has just a few counts. CDR3 bases: TGTGCCAGCAGTCCCTCGGTTCAGCCCCAGCATTTT. It translates to CASSPSVQPQHF. The chain recombines TRBV28 with TRBJ1-5; D remains ambiguous. Trimming took 5 bases from V and 6 from J, leaving 8 bases between them. The CDR3 length is 12 residues. Germline lookup yields CDR1 MDHEN and CDR2 SYDVKM.

This clonotype was detected ten times or more. V gene TRBV10-3 combines with J gene TRBJ2-7; 10 nucleotides match TRBD1. Germline V gene data show CDR1 as ENHRY and CDR2 as SYGVKD. J was trimmed by 9 bases and V by 8 bases; bases with no gene match: 7. The length of the CDR3 is 12 residues. Written as DNA, the CDR3 is TGTGCCATCTCCCGGGACAGGGGCATGCAGTACTTC. Protein sequence: CAISRDRGMQYF.

The CDR3 nucleotides are TGTGCCAGCAGTGAGACAGGGCCGGTAGAAAAACTGTTTTTT. As protein: CASSETGPVEKLFF. The V call is TRBV25-1, the J call TRBJ1-4; 7 positions match TRBD1. Trimming at V came to 3 bases and at J to 8 bases, leaving 6 bases not matched to a gene. The germline V gene has CDR1 MGHDK and CDR2 SYGVNS. The CDR3 has 14 amino acids. Complete variable domain (other parts from reference TRBV25-1 and TRBJ1-4): EADIYQTPRYLVIGTGKKITLECSQTMGHDKMYWYQQDPGMELHLIHYSYGVNSTEKGDLSSESTVSRIRTEHFPLTLESARPSHTSQYLCASSETGPVEKLFFGSGTQLSVL.

This chain links TRBV28 with TRBJ2-7; TRBD2 matches 9 bases. CDR3 length: 18 amino acids. Trimming cost V 3 bases and J 0 bases; bases outside gene matches: 12. From germline, CDR1 is MDHEN and CDR2 SYDVKM. The CDR3 DNA is TGTGCCAGCAGTTTGCTGGCGGGAGGGCCAACTAGCTCCTACGAGCAGTACTTC. It is translated as CASSLLAGGPTSSYEQYF. Full variable domain (outside the CDR3, taken from reference TRBV28 and TRBJ2-7): DVKVTQSSRYLVKRTGEKVFLECVQDMDHENMFWYRQDPGLGLRLIYFSYDVKMKEKGDIPEGYSVSREKKERFSLILESASTNQTSMYLCASSLLAGGPTSSYEQYFGPGTRLTVT.

This clonotype was seen only a few times. The chain has TRBV20-1 and TRBJ2-1; 10 positions match TRBD1. The end of the DNA aligns better with TRBJ2-7, so the J call may be wrong. Per germline, CDR1 DFQATT and CDR2 SNEGSKA (reference sequence). This CDR3 spans 15 amino acids. The CDR3 DNA reads TGCAGTGCTAGCGACCCAGGACAGGGGGGAGATGAGCAGTACTTC. It is translated as CSASDPGQGGDEQYF.

J is TRBJ2-1 and V is TRBV5-1; 16 bases are shared with TRBD2. The germline gives CDR1 SGHRS, CDR2 YFSETQ. The CDR3 runs 15 residues. With 5 bases clipped from V and 9 bases from J, the junction kept 5 bases outside the gene matches. The CDR3 sequence: CASRGLAGGRIEQFF. The CDR3 DNA reads as TGCGCCAGCAGGGGACTAGCGGGGGGGCGGATTGAGCAGTTCTTC.

As regards this clonotype: Relative to the germline gene, one junction end is altered; a read error may explain this. The chain carries TRBV7-7 and TRBJ2-1; tentatively, D is TRBD1 (7 bases). The V gene's germline CDR1 is SSHAT and CDR2 FNYEAQ (reference sequence). This CDR3 spans 13 amino acids. In DNA, the CDR3 is TGTGCTAGCAGCACAGGGGACTTCTCTGAGCAGTTCTTC. Translated: CASSTGDFSEQFF.

The gene calls are TRBV28 and TRBJ2-7, with a weak D call TRBD1 (5 bases). The J call may be incorrect, as the DNA end agrees better with TRBJ2-4. Germline CDR1 and CDR2: MDHEN and SYDVKM. The CDR3 loop spans 15 amino acids. CDR3 region: CASSYAQVSKNIQYF. CDR3 DNA sequence: TGTGCCAGCAGTTATGCACAGGTGTCCAAAAACATTCAGTACTTC.

The chain carries TRBV5-1 and TRBJ2-4; the match to TRBD1 covers 9 bases. Trimming removed 4 bases from V and 6 bases from J; junction bases left unmatched: 5. CDR1 and CDR2 from the germline V gene are SGHRS and YFSETQ. The CDR3 extends over 14 amino acids. CDR3 in DNA: TGCGCCAGCAGCGGGGGACAGGGTAGAAACATTCAGTACTTC. Translation: CASSGGQGRNIQYF.

The chain uses TRBV24-1 and TRBJ2-5, with 7 nucleotides matching TRBD2. Germline trimming cut 4 bases from V and 4 bases from J; bases unmatched to any gene: 11. Germline loops: CDR1 KGHDR, CDR2 SFDVKD. The CDR3 consists of 16 residues. CDR3 amino acids: CATSEAPARGRETQYF. The CDR3 DNA follows: TGTGCCACCAGTGAGGCCCCCGCGCGGGGGAGAGAGACCCAGTACTTC.

The chain employs TRBV18 and TRBJ1-2; D may be TRBD1 (6 bases). Trimming stripped 2 bases from V and 3 bases from J, with 13 bases between. Germline V CDR1 and CDR2: KGHSH, LQKENI. This CDR3 contains 15 residues. The CDR3 DNA sequence: TGTGCCAGCTCACCATTAGAGAACAGGGACTATGGCTACACCTTC. Translated: CASSPLENRDYGYTF. The full variable domain, rest sourced from reference TRBV18 and TRBJ1-2, is NAGVMQNPRHLVRRRGQEARLRCSPMKGHSHVYWYRQLPEEGLKFMVYLQKENIIDESGMPKERFSAEFPKEGPSILRIQQVVRGDSAAYFCASSPLENRDYGYTFGSGTRLTVV.

This chain joins TRBV12-3 or TRBV12-4 and TRBJ2-7; the D is unclear. V shed 5 bases and J shed 1 base, with 9 bases lying between them. The CDR3 has 13 amino acids. The DNA of the CDR3 is TGTGCCAGCAGTGTTACCAAGTCCTACGAGCAGTACTTC. Translation: CASSVTKSYEQYF.

This clonotype has more than one count but fewer than ten. The rearrangement uses TRBV20-1 and TRBJ1-2, with 7 nucleotides matching TRBD1. The J segment lost 6 bases and the V segment lost 6 bases, leaving 13 bases of the junction unmatched. The CDR3 has 14 amino acids. CDR1 is DFQATT, CDR2 SNEGSKA, per germline (reference sequence). CDR3 residues: CSAAPTGPEHGYTF. DNA of the CDR3: TGCAGTGCCGCACCGACAGGGCCAGAGCATGGCTACACCTTC.

The rearrangement links TRBV3-1 to TRBJ2-7; maybe TRBD2 (6 bases). Trimming removed 7 bases at V and 7 bases at J, with 11 bases between. The CDR3 loop spans 11 amino acids. Germline CDR1 is LGHDT and CDR2 is YNNKEL (reference sequence). CDR3 bases: TGTGCCAGCAACTCTGCGGGGGAGCAGTACTTC. Translating gives CASNSAGEQYF.

Of note for this clonotype: One end of the junction is discordant with germline, which a read error may explain. This sequence joins TRBV7-2 and TRBJ2-3; the match to TRBD2 covers 8 bases. This CDR3 spans 16 amino acids. The V gene's germline CDR1 is SGHTA and CDR2 FQGNSA. The CDR3 region is CASSPLAVASTDTRYF. CDR3 DNA: TGTGCCAGCAGCCCACTAGCGGTTGCTAGCACAGATACGCGGTATTTT.

This sequence joins TRBV2 and TRBJ2-1; 7 nucleotides match TRBD1. The germline gives CDR1 SNHLY, CDR2 FYNNEI. The CDR3 contains 16 residues. V lost 8 bases and J lost 8; bases outside the gene matches: 18. Here the CDR3 reads CASGGRQGFNFHEQFF. CDR3 DNA: TGTGCCAGCGGTGGGAGACAGGGCTTCAATTTCCATGAGCAGTTCTTC.

The chain recombines TRBV12-3 or TRBV12-4 with TRBJ2-4; D gene unclear. The DNA end favors TRBJ2-7, so the J call may be wrong. The CDR3 runs 12 residues. The CDR3 DNA is TGTGCCAGCAGTGCTGGGTGGTACGAGCAGTACTTC. The encoded protein is CASSAGWYEQYF.

At least ten counts were recorded for this clonotype. The chain is built from TRBV29-1 and TRBJ2-7; the D gene is possibly TRBD1 (6 bases). V lost 8 bases and J 4 bases, leaving 18 bases between the germline ends. This CDR3 has 13 amino acids. CDR1 SQVTM and CDR2 ANQGSEA come from the germline V gene. The CDR3 protein is CSSYSGAGYEQYF. The CDR3 region has the DNA TGCAGCTCATACTCAGGGGCAGGTTACGAGCAGTACTTC.